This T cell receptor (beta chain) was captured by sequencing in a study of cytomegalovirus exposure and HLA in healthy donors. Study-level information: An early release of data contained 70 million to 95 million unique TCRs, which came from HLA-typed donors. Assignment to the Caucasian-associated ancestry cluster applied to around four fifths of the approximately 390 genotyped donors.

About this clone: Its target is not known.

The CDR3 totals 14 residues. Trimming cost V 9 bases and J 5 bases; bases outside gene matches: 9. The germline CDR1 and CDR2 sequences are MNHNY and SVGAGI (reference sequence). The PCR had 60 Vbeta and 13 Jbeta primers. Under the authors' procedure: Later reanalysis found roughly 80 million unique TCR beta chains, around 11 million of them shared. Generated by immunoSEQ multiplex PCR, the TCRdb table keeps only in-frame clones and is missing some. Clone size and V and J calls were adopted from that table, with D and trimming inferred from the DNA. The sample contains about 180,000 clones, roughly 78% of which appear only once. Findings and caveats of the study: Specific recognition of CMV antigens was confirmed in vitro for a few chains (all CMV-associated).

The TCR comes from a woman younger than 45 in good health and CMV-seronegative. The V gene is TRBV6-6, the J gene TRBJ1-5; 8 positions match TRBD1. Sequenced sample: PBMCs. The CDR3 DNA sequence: TGTGCCAGTTCCCCGGACAGGGTGTATCAGCCCCAGCATTTT. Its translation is CASSPDRVYQPQHF.